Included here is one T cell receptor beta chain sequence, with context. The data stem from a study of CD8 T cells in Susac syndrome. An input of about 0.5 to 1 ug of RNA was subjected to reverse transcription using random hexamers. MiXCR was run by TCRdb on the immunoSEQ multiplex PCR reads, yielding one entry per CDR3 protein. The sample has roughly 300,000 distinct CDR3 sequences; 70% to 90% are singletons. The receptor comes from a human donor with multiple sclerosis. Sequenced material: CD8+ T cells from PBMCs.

The CDR3 coding sequence is TGCGCCAGCAGCTTCGGTAGGGTCGTCTATGAGCAGTTCTTC. Encoded protein: CASSFGRVVYEQFF. The chain is built from TRBV5-1 and TRBJ2-1, with D hard to call. CDR1 is SGHRS and CDR2 is YFSETQ in the germline V gene. V gave up 2 bases and J gave up 8 bases, with 14 bases separating them. CDR3 length: 14 amino acids. Full variable domain (missing parts from reference TRBV5-1 and TRBJ2-1): KAGVTQTPRYLIKTRGQQVTLSCSPISGHRSVSWYQQTPGQGLQFLFEYFSETQRNKGNFPGRFSGRQFSNSRSEMNVSTLELGDSALYLCASSFGRVVYEQFFGPGTRLTVL.